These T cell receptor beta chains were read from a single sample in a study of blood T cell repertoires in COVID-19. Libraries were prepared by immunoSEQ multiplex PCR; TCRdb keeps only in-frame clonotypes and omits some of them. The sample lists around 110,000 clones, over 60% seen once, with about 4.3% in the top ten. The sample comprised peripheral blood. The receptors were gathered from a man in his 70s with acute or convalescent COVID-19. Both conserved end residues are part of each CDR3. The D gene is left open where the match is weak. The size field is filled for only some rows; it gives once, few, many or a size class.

CDR3nt: TGTGCCAGCAGCCTATCAGTAGGGGGGGCGGGTGGCGGCTACACCTTC
CDR3aa: CASSLSVGGAGGGYTF
d_gene: .
j_gene: TRBJ1-2
abundance: .
v_gene: TRBV9

CDR3nt: TGTGCCAGCAGCGTAGGGGCGCAAATGGGTTCACCCCTCCACTTT
CDR3aa: CASSVGAQMGSPLHF
d_gene: .
j_gene: TRBJ1-6
abundance: .
v_gene: TRBV9

CDR3nt: TGTGCCACCAGCAGAGGACCCGAAGGCGCGGGCTATGGCTACACCTTC
CDR3aa: CATSRGPEGAGYGYTF
d_gene: .
j_gene: TRBJ1-2
abundance: .
v_gene: TRBV15

CDR3nt: TGTGCCAGCAGCCAAGATCTGGGGGCCTATGGCTACACCTTC
CDR3aa: CASSQDLGAYGYTF
d_gene: .
j_gene: TRBJ1-2
abundance: few
v_gene: TRBV3-1/TRBV3-2

CDR3nt: TGTGCCAGCAGTCCGACAGGGGGCGAGGGCGAGCAGTACTTC
CDR3aa: CASSPTGGEGEQYF
d_gene: TRBD1
j_gene: TRBJ2-7
abundance: few
v_gene: TRBV2

CDR3nt: TGTGCCAGCAGTTTGAGTGAAGGACTTGGCTATGGCTACACCTTC
CDR3aa: CASSLSEGLGYGYTF
d_gene: .
j_gene: TRBJ1-2
abundance: .
v_gene: TRBV6-6

CDR3nt: TGTGCCAGCAGGCTAGAATTCTACGAGCAGTACTTC
CDR3aa: CASRLEFYEQYF
d_gene: .
j_gene: TRBJ2-7
abundance: .
v_gene: TRBV5-8

CDR3nt: TGTGCCAGCAGCCCCGCCATAGGGCAGGGATATGGCTACACCTTC
CDR3aa: CASSPAIGQGYGYTF
d_gene: .
j_gene: TRBJ1-2
abundance: .
v_gene: TRBV7-6

CDR3nt: TGTGCCAGCAGCAGGACAGGGCTCCACTATGGCTACACCTTC
CDR3aa: CASSRTGLHYGYTF
d_gene: TRBD1
j_gene: TRBJ1-2
abundance: .
v_gene: TRBV9

CDR3nt: TGCGCCAGCAGCTTGGTTCAGGGATTCTCCGAGCAGTACTTC
CDR3aa: CASSLVQGFSEQYF
d_gene: .
j_gene: TRBJ2-7
abundance: .
v_gene: TRBV5-1

CDR3nt: TGCGCCAGCAGCTCCGGTGGATTGGGCCAGTTCTTC
CDR3aa: CASSSGGLGQFF
d_gene: .
j_gene: TRBJ2-1
abundance: .
v_gene: TRBV5-1

CDR3nt: TGTGCCAGCTCACCACCCTCTAGCGGGGGGGCAGATACGCAGTATTTT
CDR3aa: CASSPPSSGGADTQYF
d_gene: TRBD2
j_gene: TRBJ2-3
abundance: .
v_gene: TRBV18

CDR3nt: TGTGCCAGCAGTTCGACAGGGCCAGGTGGGCTCGGTGAGCAGTACTTC
CDR3aa: CASSSTGPGGLGEQYF
d_gene: TRBD1
j_gene: TRBJ2-7
abundance: .
v_gene: TRBV6-5

CDR3nt: TGTGCCAGCAGCCGCCACAGGGGGAACACCGGGGAGCTGTTTTTT
CDR3aa: CASSRHRGNTGELFF
d_gene: TRBD1
j_gene: TRBJ2-2
abundance: once
v_gene: TRBV14

CDR3nt: TGCGCCAGCGGACAGGGTTCAACTAATGAAAAACTGTTTTTT
CDR3aa: CASGQGSTNEKLFF
d_gene: TRBD1
j_gene: TRBJ1-4
abundance: .
v_gene: TRBV5-1

CDR3nt: TGTGCCAGCAGTCGGACAGCGCTTTCCTACGAGCAGTACTTC
CDR3aa: CASSRTALSYEQYF
d_gene: .
j_gene: TRBJ2-7
abundance: .
v_gene: TRBV7-9

CDR3nt: TGTGCCAGCAGTAGGACAGGGTCAACTAATGAAAAACTGTTTTTT
CDR3aa: CASSRTGSTNEKLFF
d_gene: TRBD1
j_gene: TRBJ1-4
abundance: .
v_gene: TRBV6-5

CDR3nt: TGTGCCAGCAAACTAGCTTGGGACACTGAAGCTTTCTTT
CDR3aa: CASKLAWDTEAFF
d_gene: .
j_gene: TRBJ1-1
abundance: .
v_gene: TRBV3-1/TRBV3-2

CDR3nt: TGTGCCACCTGGACAGGGATTGAGCAGTACTTC
CDR3aa: CATWTGIEQYF
d_gene: TRBD1
j_gene: TRBJ2-7
abundance: .
v_gene: TRBV10-3

CDR3nt: TGTGCCAGCAGGCCCAACAGGGGGCCGGTGAACACTGAAGCTTTCTTT
CDR3aa: CASRPNRGPVNTEAFF
d_gene: TRBD1
j_gene: TRBJ1-1
abundance: .
v_gene: TRBV27

CDR3nt: TGTGCCAGCAGCCAACAGGGGGGCGCAGATACGCAGTATTTT
CDR3aa: CASSQQGGADTQYF
d_gene: TRBD1
j_gene: TRBJ2-3
abundance: .
v_gene: TRBV7-9

CDR3nt: TGTGCCAGCAGCGTAGCGGACAGGGCCTACAATGAGCAGTTCTTC
CDR3aa: CASSVADRAYNEQFF
d_gene: TRBD1
j_gene: TRBJ2-1
abundance: .
v_gene: TRBV9

CDR3nt: TGTGCCAGCAGCGTAGGTTTAGCAATGGATACGCAGTATTTT
CDR3aa: CASSVGLAMDTQYF
d_gene: .
j_gene: TRBJ2-3
abundance: few
v_gene: TRBV9

CDR3nt: TGCGCCAGCAGTGAGTTACCCGTGGGACTAGCGGGGCTTAGCTCCTACAATGAGCAGTTCTTC
CDR3aa: CASSELPVGLAGLSSYNEQFF
d_gene: TRBD2
j_gene: TRBJ2-1
abundance: once
v_gene: TRBV10-1

CDR3nt: TGTGCCAGCAGCCAAAGCCTTAGCGGGGGGGCCGGAAATGAGCAGTTCTTC
CDR3aa: CASSQSLSGGAGNEQFF
d_gene: TRBD2
j_gene: TRBJ2-1
abundance: .
v_gene: TRBV3-1/TRBV3-2

CDR3nt: TGTGCCAGCAGCTTAGAAGGTAGCGGGGCCGGGGATACGCAGTATTTT
CDR3aa: CASSLEGSGAGDTQYF
d_gene: TRBD2
j_gene: TRBJ2-3
abundance: .
v_gene: TRBV11-3

CDR3nt: TGCGCCAGCAGCATCACAGGGGGCAAGAGTTCACCCCTCCACTTT
CDR3aa: CASSITGGKSSPLHF
d_gene: TRBD1
j_gene: TRBJ1-6
abundance: .
v_gene: TRBV5-1

CDR3nt: TGTGCCAGCAGTATAGTCGGAGCGAACACCGGGGAGCTGTTTTTT
CDR3aa: CASSIVGANTGELFF
d_gene: .
j_gene: TRBJ2-2
abundance: .
v_gene: TRBV13

CDR3nt: TGTGCCAGTTTTACAGGGGCGAACACTGAAGCTTTCTTT
CDR3aa: CASFTGANTEAFF
d_gene: TRBD1
j_gene: TRBJ1-1
abundance: .
v_gene: TRBV7-9

CDR3nt: TGTGCCAGCTCACCACCGGACAGGGACGGGATTACGGTTGTAGTTGATTGGGCCCATCAGCCCCAGCATTTT
CDR3aa: CASSPPDRDGITVVVDWAHQPQHF
d_gene: TRBD1
j_gene: TRBJ1-5
abundance: few
v_gene: TRBV18

CDR3nt: TGTGCCACCAGCACTTCCGGAAACACCATATATTTT
CDR3aa: CATSTSGNTIYF
d_gene: .
j_gene: TRBJ1-3
abundance: .
v_gene: TRBV15

CDR3nt: TGTGCCAGCAGTCCGCGATCTGGTGAAAAACTGTTTTTT
CDR3aa: CASSPRSGEKLFF
d_gene: .
j_gene: TRBJ1-4
abundance: .
v_gene: TRBV6-5

CDR3nt: TGTGCCAGCAGCTTCCCGGGGGCTGGAAACACCATATATTTT
CDR3aa: CASSFPGAGNTIYF
d_gene: .
j_gene: TRBJ1-3
abundance: .
v_gene: TRBV9

CDR3nt: TGTGCCAGCTCACCCCGACTTCTGAGCTCTGGAAACACCATATATTTT
CDR3aa: CASSPRLLSSGNTIYF
d_gene: .
j_gene: TRBJ1-3
abundance: once
v_gene: TRBV18

CDR3nt: TGCGCCAGCAGCTTCGGGGGAGAAAAACTGTTTTTT
CDR3aa: CASSFGGEKLFF
d_gene: .
j_gene: TRBJ1-4
abundance: .
v_gene: TRBV5-1

CDR3nt: TGTGCCAGCAGCTCCAGAGGCGATAATTCACCCCTCCACTTT
CDR3aa: CASSSRGDNSPLHF
d_gene: .
j_gene: TRBJ1-6
abundance: .
v_gene: TRBV7-8

CDR3nt: TGTGCCAGCAGAAACCAGGGCCGTAGCACAGATACGCAGTATTTT
CDR3aa: CASRNQGRSTDTQYF
d_gene: .
j_gene: TRBJ2-3
abundance: .
v_gene: TRBV7-9

CDR3nt: TGTGCCAGCAGTTACTCACAGGACATTGGAAACACCATATATTTT
CDR3aa: CASSYSQDIGNTIYF
d_gene: .
j_gene: TRBJ1-3
abundance: .
v_gene: TRBV6-5

CDR3nt: TGTGCCAGCAGTGAAAAAAGGTCACCCAGGGGCACAGATACGCAGTATTTT
CDR3aa: CASSEKRSPRGTDTQYF
d_gene: .
j_gene: TRBJ2-3
abundance: .
v_gene: TRBV6-1

CDR3nt: TGTGCCAGCAGCTCTGGGACTCACGAGCAGTACTTC
CDR3aa: CASSSGTHEQYF
d_gene: .
j_gene: TRBJ2-7
abundance: .
v_gene: TRBV13